The rows below give T cell receptor beta chains drawn from one sample of a study of blood T cell repertoires in COVID-19. Generated by immunoSEQ multiplex PCR, the TCRdb table keeps only in-frame clones and is missing some. The sample holds approximately 290,000 clones, roughly 90% seen once. The sequenced sample was peripheral blood. These receptors all stem from a woman aged 55 to 70 with acute or convalescent COVID-19. CDR3s include the opening cysteine and the closing phenylalanine or tryptophan. D genes are given only for firm matches. Size tells how often a clone was seen (once, few, many) or the class of an expanded clone, and some rows leave it out.

D gene	J gene	V gene	clone size	CDR3 protein	CDR3 DNA
NA	TRBJ2-6	TRBV5-6	few	CASSSPIAGANVLTF	TGTGCCAGCAGCTCCCCCATAGCTGGGGCCAACGTCCTGACTTTC
NA	TRBJ2-7	TRBV4-1	NA	CASSHTYEQYF	TGCGCCAGCAGCCACACCTACGAGCAGTACTTC
NA	TRBJ2-1	TRBV11-1	once	CASSLAGGGDEQFF	TGTGCCAGCAGCTTAGCGGGGGGAGGTGATGAGCAGTTCTTC
NA	TRBJ1-1	TRBV2	NA	CASPLGRVNTEAFF	TGTGCCAGCCCCCTGGGGAGGGTGAACACTGAAGCTTTCTTT
TRBD1	TRBJ1-1	TRBV19	NA	CASSYWTGGGSEAFF	TGTGCCAGTAGTTATTGGACAGGGGGAGGGTCTGAAGCTTTCTTT
TRBD2	TRBJ2-3	TRBV5-1	NA	CASSRVAGGPTDTQYF	TGCGCCAGCAGTAGGGTAGCGGGGGGGCCTACAGATACGCAGTATTTT
NA	TRBJ1-3	TRBV6-5	NA	CASSYSTGTGNTIYF	TGTGCCAGCAGTTACTCGACCGGGACTGGAAACACCATATATTTT
NA	TRBJ2-7	TRBV21-1	NA	CASSKETGGEPLVRYEQYF	TGTGCCAGCAGCAAAGAAACAGGGGGCGAACCGCTGGTGCGCTACGAGCAGTACTTC
TRBD2	TRBJ2-3	TRBV7-2	once	CASSPGLAGVAQYF	TGTGCCAGCAGCCCGGGACTAGCGGGAGTGGCGCAGTATTTT
NA	TRBJ2-1	TRBV3-1/TRBV3-2	NA	CASSFDIGGNEQFF	TGTGCCAGCAGCTTCGATATAGGCGGCAATGAGCAGTTCTTC
TRBD2	TRBJ2-1	TRBV5-6	NA	CASSLGGGGLYNEQFF	TGTGCCAGCAGCTTAGGCGGGGGGGGCCTCTACAATGAGCAGTTCTTC
NA	TRBJ2-1	TRBV9	NA	CASSGSWNNEQFF	TGTGCCAGCAGCGGGAGTTGGAACAATGAGCAGTTCTTC
NA	TRBJ1-6	TRBV7-2	NA	CASSERTGEWGPLHF	TGTGCCAGCAGTGAAAGGACGGGGGAGTGGGGGCCCCTCCACTTT